This record concerns one T cell receptor beta chain sequence. V shed 5 bases and J 2 bases; nucleotides not matched to a gene: 13. Germline lookup yields CDR1 SGHTA and CDR2 FQGNSA. The length of the CDR3 is 17 residues. Using immunoSEQ multiplex PCR, the repertoire was profiled, and TCRdb retains in-frame clones only, with some absent. In the table there are fewer than 110,000 clones, roughly 90% of which are singletons. This specimen belongs to a study of T cell changes during pregnancy in multiple sclerosis. Specimen: peripheral blood, collected in the third trimester of pregnancy. This rearrangement joins TRBV7-2 to TRBJ2-5; 8 bases align to TRBD2. This receptor was taken from a female donor in good health, enrolled as a control in a pregnancy study. The CDR3 region is CASSRPPGSGAQETQYF. The CDR3 nucleotides are TGTGCCAGCAGCCGCCCGCCCGGTAGCGGGGCACAAGAGACCCAGTACTTC. Based on the CDR3 plus reference TRBV7-2 and TRBJ2-5, the full variable domain is GAGVSQSPSNKVTEKGKDVELRCDPISGHTALYWYRQSLGQGLEFLIYFQGNSAPDKSGLPSDRFSAERTGGSVSTLTIQRTQQEDSAVYLCASSRPPGSGAQETQYFGPGTRLLVL.